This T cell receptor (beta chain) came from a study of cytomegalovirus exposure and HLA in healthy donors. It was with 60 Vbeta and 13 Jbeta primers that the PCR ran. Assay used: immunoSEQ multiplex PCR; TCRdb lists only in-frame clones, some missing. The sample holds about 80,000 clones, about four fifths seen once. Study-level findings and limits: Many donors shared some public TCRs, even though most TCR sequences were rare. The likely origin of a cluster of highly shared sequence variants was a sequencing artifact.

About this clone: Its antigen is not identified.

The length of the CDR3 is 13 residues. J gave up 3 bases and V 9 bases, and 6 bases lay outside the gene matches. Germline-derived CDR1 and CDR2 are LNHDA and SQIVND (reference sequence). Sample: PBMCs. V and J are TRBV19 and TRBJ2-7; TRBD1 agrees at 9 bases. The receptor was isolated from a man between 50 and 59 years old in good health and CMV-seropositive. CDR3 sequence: CASKRDRDYEQYF. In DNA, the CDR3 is TGTGCCAGCAAGCGGGACAGGGACTACGAGCAGTACTTC. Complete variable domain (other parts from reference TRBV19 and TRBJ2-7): DGGITQSPKYLFRKEGQNVTLSCEQNLNHDAMYWYRQDPGQGLRLIYYSQIVNDFQKGDIAEGYSVSREKKESFPLTVTSAQKNPTAFYLCASKRDRDYEQYFGPGTRLTVT.